This T cell receptor (beta chain) was found in a study of blood T cell repertoires in COVID-19. On the study more broadly: The analysed material was cDNA or gDNA that came from T cells, B-cell-depleted T cells, or PBMCs.

TCRdb's table, derived via immunoSEQ multiplex PCR, lists solely in-frame clones and lacks some. This sample has some 170,000 clones; approximately 86% occur once, and the top ten carry about 1.4%. Trimming shortened V by 6 bases and J by 1 base, and 9 bases separated the two germline ends. Germline-derived CDR1 and CDR2 are LGHDT and YNNKEL (reference sequence). The CDR3 extends over 13 amino acids. This receptor was obtained from a woman between 50 and 59 years old with acute or convalescent COVID-19. Sequenced: peripheral blood. The chain couples TRBV3-1 (or the pseudogene TRBV3-2) to TRBJ1-1; D is ambiguous. The CDR3 nucleotides are TGTGCCAGCAGGGTGGCGGGGAACACTGAAGCTTTCTTT. Encoded protein: CASRVAGNTEAFF.